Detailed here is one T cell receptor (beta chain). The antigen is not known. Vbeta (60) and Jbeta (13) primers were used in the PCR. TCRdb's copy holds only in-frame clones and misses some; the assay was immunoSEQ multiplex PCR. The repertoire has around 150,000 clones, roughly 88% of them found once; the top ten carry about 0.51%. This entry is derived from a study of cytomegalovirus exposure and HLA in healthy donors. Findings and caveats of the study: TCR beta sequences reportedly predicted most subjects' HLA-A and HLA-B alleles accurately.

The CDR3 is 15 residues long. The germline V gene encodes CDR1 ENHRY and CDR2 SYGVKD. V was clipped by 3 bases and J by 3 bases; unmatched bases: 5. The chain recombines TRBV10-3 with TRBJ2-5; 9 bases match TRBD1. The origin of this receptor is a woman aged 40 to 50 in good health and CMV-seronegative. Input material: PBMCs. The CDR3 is CAISEDRGYKETQYF. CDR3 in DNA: TGTGCCATCAGTGAAGACAGGGGGTACAAAGAGACCCAGTACTTC.